The clone carrying this TCR beta chain was found a few times. Its antigen is unidentified. This sample is part of a study of cytomegalovirus exposure and HLA in healthy donors. About the research overall: T cells numbering about 180 million yielded around 120 million unique TCR beta sequences in an earlier analysis. Points from the study as a whole: For most TCR sequences rarity was the rule, although some public TCRs occurred in many donors.

60 Vbeta and 13 Jbeta primers were used in PCR. Method: immunoSEQ multiplex PCR; TCRdb's copy keeps in-frame clones and lacks some. This repertoire shows roughly 250,000 clones, roughly four fifths found once; its top ten account for about 2%. V lost 1 base to trimming and J lost 2 bases; unmatched junction nucleotides: 8. The CDR3 contains 16 residues. Germline V lookup: CDR1 LGHNA, CDR2 YSLEER. The TCR was taken from a woman aged 40 to 50 in good health and CMV-seropositive. The chain has TRBV4-3 and TRBJ2-7, with 7 positions matching TRBD1. The sequenced sample consisted of PBMCs. CDR3 sequence: CASSQAAGGKTYEQYF. Here the CDR3 DNA reads TGCGCCAGCAGCCAAGCCGCAGGGGGTAAAACCTACGAGCAGTACTTC.